This TCR beta chain stems from a study of T cells in Graves' hyperthyroidism and ophthalmopathy. Amplified TCR beta CDR3 regions derived from RNA transcripts. The primer set for the first-round RT-PCR of the TCR CDR3 was HTBI. Via MiXCR, TCRdb re-called the multiplex PCR reads, giving one row per CDR3 protein. The table lists more than 550,000 distinct CDR3 sequences, approximately 18% of them singletons. This clonotype was observed many times. Its antigen remains unidentified. Per the germline V gene, CDR1 is PRHDT and CDR2 is FYEKMQ (reference sequence). This CDR3 comprises 16 residues. The junction had 10 bases not matched to a gene; V was cut back by 5 bases and J by 8 bases. Aged 18 to 65, the patients had hyperthyroidism that was newly diagnosed and had lasted under 2 months. Fresh 10 ml peripheral blood yielded PBMCs. Study-wide results and limits: Blood held most thyroid clonotypes expanded above 0.001 frequency.

The chain couples TRBV13 to TRBJ2-1; 12 nucleotides match TRBD2. Source material: blood. The source of this sequence is a woman between 45 and 60 years old with Graves' hyperthyroidism that later progressed to Graves' ophthalmopathy. The chain's CDR3 is CASSQRTSGDRHEQFF. CDR3 nucleotide sequence: TGTGCCAGCAGCCAGCGGACTAGCGGGGATAGGCATGAGCAGTTCTTC.